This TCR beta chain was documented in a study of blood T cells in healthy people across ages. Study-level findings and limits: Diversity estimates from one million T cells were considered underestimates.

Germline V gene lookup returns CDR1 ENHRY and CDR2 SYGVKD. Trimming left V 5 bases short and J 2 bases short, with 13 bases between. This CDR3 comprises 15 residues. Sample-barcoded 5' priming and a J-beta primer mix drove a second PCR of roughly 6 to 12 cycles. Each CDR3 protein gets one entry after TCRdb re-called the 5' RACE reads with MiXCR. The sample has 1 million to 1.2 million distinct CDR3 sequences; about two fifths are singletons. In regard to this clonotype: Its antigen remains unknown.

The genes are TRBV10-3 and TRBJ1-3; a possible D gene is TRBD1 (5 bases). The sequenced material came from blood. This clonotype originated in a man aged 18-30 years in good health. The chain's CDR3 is CAISWTQGAGNTIYF. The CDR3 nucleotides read TGTGCCATCAGTTGGACGCAGGGCGCTGGAAACACCATATATTTT.